Listed here is a single T cell receptor beta chain. This entry is derived from a study of kidney transplant recipient with SARS-CoV-2 infection. TCRdb itself ran the reads through MiXCR, one entry per CDR3 protein. The table has 200,000 to 300,000 distinct CDR3 sequences, roughly 26% seen once. Germline values: CDR1 LNHDA, CDR2 SQIVND (reference sequence). V was cut by 3 bases and J by 6 bases, with 12 bases left in between. This CDR3 spans 14 amino acids. V and J are TRBV19 and TRBJ2-4; D might be TRBD1 (5 bases). The sequences come from a blood sample, collected at baseline and between days 110 and 120 from a kidney transplant recipient. The source is a male patient in his thirties who had COVID-19 and was a kidney transplant recipient. T cells may partly derive from the graft donor. Here the CDR3 DNA reads TGTGCCAGTAGTATTTGGGGTCAGGGAAACATTCAGTACTTC. The encoded protein is CASSIWGQGNIQYF.